Following are 26 T cell receptor beta chains from one sample sequenced in a study of T cell responses to AZD1222 COVID-19 vaccine. Method: immunoSEQ multiplex PCR; TCRdb's copy keeps in-frame clones and lacks some. In the table there are hundreds of thousands of clones, about 94% of which are singletons. The sample in question was peripheral blood, obtained 28 days after the second AZD1222 dose. These receptors were taken from an adult who received the AZD1222 COVID-19 vaccine.

This clone has only one observation. The V gene is TRBV6-5, the J gene TRBJ2-3; 7 bases are a match to TRBD2. The V gene's germline CDR1 is MNHEY and CDR2 SVGAGI. There are 13 residues in the CDR3. V shed 5 bases and J 5 bases; nucleotides not matched to a gene: 4. The DNA for the CDR3 is TGTGCCAGCAGTAGGAAGCGGGAAGATACGCAGTATTTT. Translation: CASSRKREDTQYF.

The chain has TRBV19 and TRBJ2-1, with 8 positions matching TRBD2. The CDR3 spans 15 residues. V lost 1 base and J lost 2; bases outside the gene matches: 1. Per the germline V gene, CDR1 is LNHDA and CDR2 is SQIVND (reference sequence). The DNA for the CDR3 is TGTGCCAGTAGTATAGCTAGCGGGCCCTACAATGAGCAGTTCTTC. As protein: CASSIASGPYNEQFF.

The chain carries TRBV7-8 and TRBJ1-2, with D possibly matching TRBD1 (5 bases). This CDR3 is built from 14 residues. V dropped 3 bases and J dropped 4 bases, with 12 bases sitting between them. Germline loops: CDR1 SGHVS, CDR2 FQNEAQ. The CDR3 DNA sequence: TGTGCCAGCAGCTTCGGCAGGGACCGCTATGGCTACACCTTC. Amino acid sequence: CASSFGRDRYGYTF.

The chain links TRBV29-1 to TRBJ2-7; possible D gene TRBD1, 6 bases. V dropped 5 bases and J dropped 1 base, with 18 bases sitting between them. CDR3 size: 15 residues. Germline CDR1 reads SQVTM; CDR2 reads ANQGSEA. Here the CDR3 reads CSVKTQGIRSYEQYF. The CDR3, as DNA: TGCAGCGTTAAAACCCAGGGGATTCGGTCCTACGAGCAGTACTTC.

The chain employs TRBV12-3 or TRBV12-4 and TRBJ2-7; 11 bases agree with TRBD2. The CDR3 extends over 13 amino acids. With V trimmed by 5 bases and J by 7 bases, 4 bases remained unmatched. The CDR3 region has the DNA TGTGCCAGCAGTATGACTAGCGGGATTGAGCAGTACTTC. Its protein is CASSMTSGIEQYF.

V is TRBV6-5 and J is TRBJ1-6, with D possibly being TRBD1 (5 bases). The ends were cut back, 2 bases at V and 5 bases at J, with 10 bases in the middle. From germline, CDR1 is MNHEY and CDR2 SVGAGI. This CDR3 spans 15 amino acids. CDR3 nucleotide sequence: TGTGCCAGCAGTTACCGGCGACAGCATAATTCACCCCTCCACTTT. Its protein is CASSYRRQHNSPLHF.

The V and J genes are TRBV28 and TRBJ1-2; D gene uncertain. With 3 bases removed from V and 8 bases from J, the gap between germline ends came to 10 bases. CDR1 is MDHEN, CDR2 SYDVKM, per germline. The CDR3 sequence is 12 residues long. The CDR3 DNA reads TGTGCCAGCAGTTTCCACGGAGGAGGCTACACCTTC. As protein: CASSFHGGGYTF.

This chain connects TRBV6-5 to TRBJ1-1; D is unclear. V was cut by 9 bases and J by 4 bases, with 18 bases left in between. CDR1 is MNHEY and CDR2 is SVGAGI in the germline V gene. The CDR3 spans 14 residues. The CDR3 DNA sequence: TGTGCCAGTCCCTCCCCCGGACGGAGCACTGAAGCTTTCTTT. Translating it yields CASPSPGRSTEAFF.

V and J are TRBV29-1 and TRBJ2-3; TRBD1 is a possible D gene (6 bases). The V and J ends lost 6 bases and 3 bases respectively, with 10 bases between them. The CDR3 is 12 residues long. CDR1 is SQVTM and CDR2 is ANQGSEA in the germline V gene. CDR3 DNA: TGCAGCGTGAGGGGGTCGACAGATACGCAGTATTTT. The encoded protein is CSVRGSTDTQYF.

CDR3 sequence: CASSSSAGAHSGANVLTF. The CDR3 region has the DNA TGTGCCAGCAGTTCTTCAGCGGGTGCGCACTCTGGGGCCAACGTCCTGACTTTC. J is TRBJ2-6 and V is TRBV28, with D possibly TRBD2 on 6 matching bases. From germline, CDR1 is MDHEN and CDR2 SYDVKM. The V and J ends lost 4 bases and 0 bases respectively, with 16 bases between them. This CDR3 contains 18 residues.

J is TRBJ2-2 and V is TRBV18, with TRBD1 matching 8 bases. The V gene end was trimmed by 0 bases and the J gene end by 4 bases; junction bases not matched to a gene: 7. Germline lookup yields CDR1 KGHSH and CDR2 LQKENI. The length of the CDR3 is 17 residues. The CDR3 coding sequence is TGTGCCAGCTCACCACCCGGGTCAACAGGGGGCACCGGGGAGCTGTTTTTT. Protein product: CASSPPGSTGGTGELFF. The whole variable domain, filled in from reference TRBV18 and TRBJ2-2, reads NAGVMQNPRHLVRRRGQEARLRCSPMKGHSHVYWYRQLPEEGLKFMVYLQKENIIDESGMPKERFSAEFPKEGPSILRIQQVVRGDSAAYFCASSPPGSTGGTGELFFGEGSRLTVL.

The chain uses TRBV19 and TRBJ1-4; D gene uncertain. From germline, CDR1 is LNHDA and CDR2 SQIVND (reference sequence). The CDR3 has 13 amino acids. The V gene lost 3 bases and the J gene lost 8 bases, with 10 bases spanning the gap. The CDR3 here is CASSMGRKEKLFF. The CDR3 nucleotides read TGTGCCAGTAGTATGGGGAGGAAGGAAAAACTGTTTTTT.

The chain employs TRBV10-1 and TRBJ2-7, with TRBD2 matching 7 bases. The CDR3 runs 14 residues. Per germline, CDR1 WNHNN and CDR2 SYGVQD (reference sequence). Trimming cost V 2 bases and J 4 bases; bases outside gene matches: 5. The CDR3 DNA sequence: TGCGCCAGCAGTGAGCTAGCGGTGGGTTACGAGCAGTACTTC. It specifies CASSELAVGYEQYF.

The rearrangement uses TRBV15 and TRBJ1-1, with D unresolved. The V gene lost 0 bases and the J gene lost 2 bases, with 10 bases spanning the gap. CDR3 length: 15 amino acids. Germline loops: CDR1 LNHNV, CDR2 YYDKDF (reference sequence). The CDR3 spells CATSRDRTDNTEAFF. The CDR3 nucleotides read TGTGCCACCAGCAGAGACCGGACTGACAACACTGAAGCTTTCTTT.

The chain carries TRBV6-5 and TRBJ2-1, with 12 bases aligning to TRBD2. The CDR3 sequence is 14 residues long. J lost 7 bases, V lost 5 bases, and 3 bases had no gene match. The germline CDR1 and CDR2 sequences are MNHEY and SVGAGI. The DNA of the CDR3 is TGTGCCAGCAGTACTAGCGGGGGGACAAATGAGCAGTTCTTC. The encoded protein is CASSTSGGTNEQFF.

This chain links TRBV29-1 with TRBJ1-4, with unresolved D. Per germline, CDR1 SQVTM and CDR2 ANQGSEA. The CDR3 covers 14 residues. The V gene lost 0 bases and the J gene lost 3 bases, with 8 bases spanning the gap. The CDR3 bases are TGCAGCGTTGAAGATTCCGGGTCTAATGAAAAACTGTTTTTT. Its translation is CSVEDSGSNEKLFF.

The chain links TRBV10-2 to TRBJ2-2, with TRBD1 matching 8 bases. The germline V gene encodes CDR1 WSHSY and CDR2 SAAADI. V was clipped by 11 bases and J by 7 bases; unmatched bases: 6. The CDR3 totals 12 residues. The CDR3 nucleotides read TGCGCCTCAGGACAGGGCAACGGGGAGCTGTTTTTT. Amino acids: CASGQGNGELFF.

V and J are TRBV19 and TRBJ2-7; D remains unclear. The CDR3 has 13 amino acids. Germline V gives CDR1 LNHDA, CDR2 SQIVND (reference sequence). Between the trimmed V and J ends, which lost 2 bases and 2 bases, there was a span of 7 bases. Here the CDR3 reads CASSISPTYEQYF. Written as DNA, the CDR3 is TGTGCCAGTAGTATAAGTCCGACCTACGAGCAGTACTTC. Combining the CDR3 with reference TRBV19 and TRBJ2-7 gives the whole variable domain DGGITQSPKYLFRKEGQNVTLSCEQNLNHDAMYWYRQDPGQGLRLIYYSQIVNDFQKGDIAEGYSVSREKKESFPLTVTSAQKNPTAFYLCASSISPTYEQYFGPGTRLTVT.

V and J are TRBV29-1 and TRBJ2-2; D gene uncertain. Germline V gene sequence: CDR1 SQVTM, CDR2 ANQGSEA. V shed 0 bases and J shed 8 bases, with 10 bases lying between them. This CDR3 region has 13 residues. CDR3 region: CSVEDQRDGELFF. DNA for the CDR3: TGCAGCGTTGAAGACCAAAGGGATGGGGAGCTGTTTTTT.

The table lists this clone with a count of one. The chain carries TRBV5-1 and TRBJ2-7, with D possibly matching TRBD2 (6 bases). Per the germline V gene, CDR1 is SGHRS and CDR2 is YFSETQ. The CDR3 has 15 amino acids. The V end lost 4 bases, the J end lost 3 bases, and 17 bases lay between the germline ends. CDR3 region: CASSLIGGADYEQYF. CDR3 coding DNA: TGCGCCAGCAGCCTTATCGGAGGGGCGGACTACGAGCAGTACTTC. The whole variable domain, filled in from reference TRBV5-1 and TRBJ2-7, reads KAGVTQTPRYLIKTRGQQVTLSCSPISGHRSVSWYQQTPGQGLQFLFEYFSETQRNKGNFPGRFSGRQFSNSRSEMNVSTLELGDSALYLCASSLIGGADYEQYFGPGTRLTVT.

V is TRBV5-1 and J is TRBJ1-4; 7 bases align to TRBD1. The CDR3 has 12 residues. The trim removed 4 bases at V and 12 bases at J, leaving 6 bases unmatched. Germline V gene lookup returns CDR1 SGHRS and CDR2 YFSETQ. CDR3: CASSPSGTELFF. For the CDR3, the DNA is TGCGCCAGCAGCCCATCCGGGACAGAACTGTTTTTT.

This clone was seen a handful of times. This chain links TRBV7-6 with TRBJ1-1, with 8 bases lining up with TRBD1. This CDR3 region has 18 residues. The germline gives CDR1 SGHVS, CDR2 FNYEAQ. V shed 5 bases and J 3 bases; nucleotides not matched to a gene: 17. This CDR3 is CASSPYKRVTGGDTEAFF. The CDR3 DNA follows: TGTGCCAGCAGCCCCTATAAGAGAGTTACAGGGGGGGACACTGAAGCTTTCTTT.

This sequence joins TRBV4-1 and TRBJ2-1; 11 bases are a match to TRBD2. V lost 0 bases, J lost 1 base, and 5 bases stayed unmatched. The CDR3 contains 18 residues. Germline V CDR1 and CDR2: MGHRA, YSYEKL. CDR3 region: CASSQETSGSGSYNEQFF. CDR3 DNA: TGCGCCAGCAGCCAAGAAACTAGCGGGAGCGGATCCTACAATGAGCAGTTCTTC.

This clone turned up a few times. This chain uses TRBV10-2 with TRBJ2-5, with D possibly being TRBD2 (6 bases). V gave up 8 bases and J gave up 2 bases, with 9 bases separating them. The CDR3 extends over 12 amino acids. Germline V gene data show CDR1 as WSHSY and CDR2 as SAAADI. DNA for the CDR3: TGCGCCAGCGGCCGGGAGCAAGAGACCCAGTACTTC. It translates to CASGREQETQYF.

The rearrangement joins TRBV4-1 to TRBJ2-7; either TRBD1 or TRBD2 may supply D (5 bases each). Between the trimmed V and J ends, which lost 1 base and 6 bases, there was a span of 16 bases. CDR3 size: 15 residues. Germline V gene sequence: CDR1 MGHRA, CDR2 YSYEKL. CDR3 residues: CASSQAGRGRGEQYF. DNA of the CDR3: TGCGCCAGCAGCCAAGCGGGAAGGGGACGGGGCGAGCAGTACTTC.

The genes are TRBV19 and TRBJ2-7, with 9 bases lining up with TRBD1. V dropped 1 base and J dropped 0; count of bases not matched to a gene: 10. Looked up from germline, CDR1 is LNHDA and CDR2 is SQIVND (reference sequence). The CDR3 spans 18 residues. CDR3 in DNA: TGTGCCAGTAGTATAGCCCCTCTTACAGGGGGCTACTCCTACGAGCAGTACTTC. It encodes CASSIAPLTGGYSYEQYF.